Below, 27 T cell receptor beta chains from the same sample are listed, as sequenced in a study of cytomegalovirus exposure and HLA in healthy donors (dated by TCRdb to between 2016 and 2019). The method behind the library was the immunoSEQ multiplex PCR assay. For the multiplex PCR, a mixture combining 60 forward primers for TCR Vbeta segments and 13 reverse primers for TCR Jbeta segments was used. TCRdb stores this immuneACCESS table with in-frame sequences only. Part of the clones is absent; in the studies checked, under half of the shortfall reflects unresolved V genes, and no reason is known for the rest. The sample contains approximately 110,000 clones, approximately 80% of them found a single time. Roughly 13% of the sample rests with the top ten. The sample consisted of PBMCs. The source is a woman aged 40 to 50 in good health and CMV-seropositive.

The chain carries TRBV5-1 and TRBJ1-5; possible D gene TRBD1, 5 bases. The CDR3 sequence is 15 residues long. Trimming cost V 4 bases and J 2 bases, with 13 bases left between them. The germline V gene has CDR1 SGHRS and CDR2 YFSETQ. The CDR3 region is CASSRGTGGNQPQHF. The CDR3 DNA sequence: TGCGCCAGCAGCCGTGGGACGGGAGGCAATCAGCCCCAGCATTTT.

The DNA for the CDR3 is TGTGCCAGCAGCTTACAAATGGAAGGGAGGGGGGAGGAAAACTATGGCTACACCTTC. Translation: CASSLQMEGRGEENYGYTF. This chain connects TRBV11-2 to TRBJ1-2, with TRBD1 as a possible D gene (6 bases). The germline CDR1 and CDR2 sequences are SGHAT and FQNNGV. This CDR3 has 19 amino acids. Trimming left V 2 bases short and J 2 bases short, with 24 bases between.

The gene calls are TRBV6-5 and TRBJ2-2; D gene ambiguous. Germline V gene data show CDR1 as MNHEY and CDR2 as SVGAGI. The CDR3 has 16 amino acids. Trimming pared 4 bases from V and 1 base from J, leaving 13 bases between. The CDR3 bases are TGTGCCAGCAGTTTCCTCAGGAACCTGAACACCGGGGAGCTGTTTTTT. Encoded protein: CASSFLRNLNTGELFF.

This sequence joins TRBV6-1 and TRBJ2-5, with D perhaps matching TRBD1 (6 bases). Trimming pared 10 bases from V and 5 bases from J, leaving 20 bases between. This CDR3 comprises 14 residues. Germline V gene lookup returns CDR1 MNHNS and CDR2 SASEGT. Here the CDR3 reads CATKRDLGAETQYF. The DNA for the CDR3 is TGTGCCACTAAGAGGGACCTGGGGGCGGAGACCCAGTACTTC.

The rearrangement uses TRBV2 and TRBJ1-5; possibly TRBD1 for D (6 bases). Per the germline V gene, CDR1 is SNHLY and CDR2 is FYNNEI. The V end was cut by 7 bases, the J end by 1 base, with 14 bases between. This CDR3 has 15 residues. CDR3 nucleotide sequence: TGTGCCAGCACTGAGAGGGGGGGCAGCAATCAGCCCCAGCATTTT. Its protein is CASTERGGSNQPQHF.

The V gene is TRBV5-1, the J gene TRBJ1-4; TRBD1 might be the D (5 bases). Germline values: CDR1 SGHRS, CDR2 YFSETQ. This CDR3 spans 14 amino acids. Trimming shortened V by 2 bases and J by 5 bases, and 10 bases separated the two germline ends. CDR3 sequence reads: CASSFRGSNEKLFF. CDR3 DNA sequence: TGCGCCAGCAGCTTTCGGGGGTCCAATGAAAAACTGTTTTTT.

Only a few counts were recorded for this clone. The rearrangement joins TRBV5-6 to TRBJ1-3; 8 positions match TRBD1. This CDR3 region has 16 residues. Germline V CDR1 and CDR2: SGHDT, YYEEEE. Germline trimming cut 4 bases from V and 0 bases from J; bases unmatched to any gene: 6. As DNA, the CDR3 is TGTGCCAGCAGCGTTGATACAGGGGGCTCTGGAAACACCATATATTTT. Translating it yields CASSVDTGGSGNTIYF.

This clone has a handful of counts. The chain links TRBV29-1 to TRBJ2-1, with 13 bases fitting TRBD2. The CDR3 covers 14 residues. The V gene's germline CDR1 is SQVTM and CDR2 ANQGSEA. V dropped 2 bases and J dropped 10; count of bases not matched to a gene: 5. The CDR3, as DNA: TGCAGCGTTGAAAGGACTAGCGGGAGTCGGGAGCAGTTCTTC. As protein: CSVERTSGSREQFF.

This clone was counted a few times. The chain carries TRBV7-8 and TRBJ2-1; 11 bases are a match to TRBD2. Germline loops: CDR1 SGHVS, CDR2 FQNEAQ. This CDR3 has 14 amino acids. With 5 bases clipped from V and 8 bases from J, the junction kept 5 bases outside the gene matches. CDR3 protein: CASSQGLAAYEQFF. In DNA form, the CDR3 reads TGTGCCAGCAGCCAGGGACTAGCGGCCTATGAGCAGTTCTTC.

CDR3 residues: CAYGRGETQYF. The CDR3 DNA reads as TGTGCCTACGGCCGGGGGGAGACCCAGTACTTC. The genes are TRBV30 and TRBJ2-5; D possibly corresponds to TRBD2 (6 bases). Germline lookup yields CDR1 GTSNPN and CDR2 SVGIG (reference sequence). The CDR3 spans 11 residues. V lost 7 bases, J lost 5 bases, and 11 bases lay in between.

CDR3 sequence reads: CAWQTGGRETQYF. Here the CDR3 DNA reads TGTGCCTGGCAGACAGGGGGTCGAGAGACCCAGTACTTC. The chain uses TRBV30 and TRBJ2-5; TRBD1 agrees at 9 bases. Germline V gene data show CDR1 as GTSNPN and CDR2 as SVGIG (reference sequence). The CDR3 is 13 amino acids. V was clipped by 5 bases and J by 4 bases; unmatched bases: 5.

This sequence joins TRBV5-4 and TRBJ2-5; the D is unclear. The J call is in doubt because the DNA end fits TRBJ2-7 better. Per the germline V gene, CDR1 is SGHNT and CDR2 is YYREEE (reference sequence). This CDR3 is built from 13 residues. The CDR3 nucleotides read TGTGCCAGCAGCTTGGAACTATCATACGAGCAGTACTTC. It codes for CASSLELSYEQYF.

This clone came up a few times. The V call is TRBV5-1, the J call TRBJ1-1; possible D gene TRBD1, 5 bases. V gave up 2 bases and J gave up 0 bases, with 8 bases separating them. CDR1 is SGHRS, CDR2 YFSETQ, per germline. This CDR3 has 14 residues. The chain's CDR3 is CASSFRAVNTEAFF. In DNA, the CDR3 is TGCGCCAGCAGCTTCAGGGCAGTGAACACTGAAGCTTTCTTT.

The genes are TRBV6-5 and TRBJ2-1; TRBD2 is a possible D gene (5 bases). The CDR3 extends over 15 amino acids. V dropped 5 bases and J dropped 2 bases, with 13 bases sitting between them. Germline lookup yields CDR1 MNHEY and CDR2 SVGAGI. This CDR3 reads CASSPGSGAYNEQFF. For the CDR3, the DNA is TGTGCCAGCAGTCCGGGATCCGGGGCCTACAATGAGCAGTTCTTC.

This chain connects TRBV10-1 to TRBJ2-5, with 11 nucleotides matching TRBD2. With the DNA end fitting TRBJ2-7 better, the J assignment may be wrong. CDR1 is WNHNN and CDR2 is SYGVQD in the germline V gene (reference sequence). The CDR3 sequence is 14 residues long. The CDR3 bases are TGCGCCAGCACGTGGACTAGCGGGCTCTACGAGCAGTACTTC. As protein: CASTWTSGLYEQYF.

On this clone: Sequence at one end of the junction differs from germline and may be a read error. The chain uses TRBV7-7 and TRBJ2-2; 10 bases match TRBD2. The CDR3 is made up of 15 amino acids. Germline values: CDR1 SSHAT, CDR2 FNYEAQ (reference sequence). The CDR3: CASSPSGRGIGELFF. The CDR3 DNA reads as TGTGCTAGCAGCCCTAGCGGGAGAGGAATCGGGGAGCTGTTTTTT.

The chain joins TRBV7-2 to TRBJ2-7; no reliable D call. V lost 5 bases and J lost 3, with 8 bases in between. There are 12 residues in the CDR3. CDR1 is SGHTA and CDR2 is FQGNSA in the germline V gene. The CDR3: CASSATGYEQYF. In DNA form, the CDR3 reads TGTGCCAGCAGCGCAACGGGCTACGAGCAGTACTTC.

The CDR3 loop is CASSSRLDQETQYF. The CDR3 DNA is TGTGCCAGCAGTTCGAGACTCGACCAAGAGACCCAGTACTTC. V usage is TRBV28 and J usage is TRBJ2-5; D uncertain. The ends were cut back, 4 bases at V and 0 bases at J, with 9 bases in the middle. CDR1 is MDHEN, CDR2 SYDVKM, per germline. The CDR3 length is 14 residues.

CDR3 nucleotides: TGCAGCGTTGAAGCTCCTAACTCCTACGAGCAGTACTTC. Translated, it gives CSVEAPNSYEQYF. The chain couples TRBV29-1 to TRBJ2-7; D uncertain. The germline V gene has CDR1 SQVTM and CDR2 ANQGSEA. V was clipped by 1 base and J by 0 bases, with 7 bases between them. CDR3 size: 13 residues.

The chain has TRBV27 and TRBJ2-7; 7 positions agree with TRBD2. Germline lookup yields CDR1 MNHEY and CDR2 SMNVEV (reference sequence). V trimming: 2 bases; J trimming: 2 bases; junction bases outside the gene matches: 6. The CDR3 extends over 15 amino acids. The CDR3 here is CASSLRREPTYEQYF. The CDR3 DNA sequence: TGTGCCAGCAGTTTAAGGCGGGAGCCCACCTACGAGCAGTACTTC.

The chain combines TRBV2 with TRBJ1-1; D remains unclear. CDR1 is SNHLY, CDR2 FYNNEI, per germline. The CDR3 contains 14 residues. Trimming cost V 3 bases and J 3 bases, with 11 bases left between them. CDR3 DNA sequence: TGTGCCAGCAGTGAGTCCAGATATTACACTGAAGCTTTCTTT. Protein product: CASSESRYYTEAFF.

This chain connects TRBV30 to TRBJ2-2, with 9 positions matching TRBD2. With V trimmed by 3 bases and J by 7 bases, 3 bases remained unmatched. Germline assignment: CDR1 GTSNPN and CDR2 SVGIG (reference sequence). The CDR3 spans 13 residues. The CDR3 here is CAWRGTSNGELFF. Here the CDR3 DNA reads TGTGCCTGGAGGGGGACTAGCAACGGGGAGCTGTTTTTT.

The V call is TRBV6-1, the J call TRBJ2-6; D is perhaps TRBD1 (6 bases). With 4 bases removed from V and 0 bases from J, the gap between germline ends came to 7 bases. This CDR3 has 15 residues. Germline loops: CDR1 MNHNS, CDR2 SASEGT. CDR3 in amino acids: CASSGTASGANVLTF. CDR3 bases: TGTGCCAGCAGTGGGACAGCCTCTGGGGCCAACGTCCTGACTTTC.

The CDR3, as DNA: TGTGCCTGGAGCCCCGGGGAGACCCAGTACTTC. Its translation is CAWSPGETQYF. This rearrangement joins TRBV30 to TRBJ2-5, with unresolved D. Germline CDR1 GTSNPN, CDR2 SVGIG (reference sequence). The CDR3 is 11 residues long. V was cut by 3 bases and J by 5 bases, with 7 bases left in between.

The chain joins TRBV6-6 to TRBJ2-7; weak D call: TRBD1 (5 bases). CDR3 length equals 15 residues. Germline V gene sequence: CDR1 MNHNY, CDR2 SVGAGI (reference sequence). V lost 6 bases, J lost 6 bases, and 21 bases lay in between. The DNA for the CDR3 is TGTGCCAGCAGCCCGGTGGGGCAGGGCTTCTCCGAGCAGTACTTC. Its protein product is CASSPVGQGFSEQYF.

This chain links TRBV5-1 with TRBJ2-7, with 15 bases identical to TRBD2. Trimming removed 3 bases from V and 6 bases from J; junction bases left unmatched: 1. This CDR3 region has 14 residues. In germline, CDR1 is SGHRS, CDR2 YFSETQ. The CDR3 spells CASSWGLAGGEQYF. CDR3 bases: TGCGCCAGCAGCTGGGGACTAGCGGGAGGCGAGCAGTACTTC.

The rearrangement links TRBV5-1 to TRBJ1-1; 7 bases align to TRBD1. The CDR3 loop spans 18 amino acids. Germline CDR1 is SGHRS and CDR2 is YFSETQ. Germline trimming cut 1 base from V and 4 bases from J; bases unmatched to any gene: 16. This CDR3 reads CASSLLVSLQGRRTEAFF. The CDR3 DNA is TGCGCCAGCAGCTTGCTAGTATCCCTACAGGGGCGTCGCACTGAAGCTTTCTTT.